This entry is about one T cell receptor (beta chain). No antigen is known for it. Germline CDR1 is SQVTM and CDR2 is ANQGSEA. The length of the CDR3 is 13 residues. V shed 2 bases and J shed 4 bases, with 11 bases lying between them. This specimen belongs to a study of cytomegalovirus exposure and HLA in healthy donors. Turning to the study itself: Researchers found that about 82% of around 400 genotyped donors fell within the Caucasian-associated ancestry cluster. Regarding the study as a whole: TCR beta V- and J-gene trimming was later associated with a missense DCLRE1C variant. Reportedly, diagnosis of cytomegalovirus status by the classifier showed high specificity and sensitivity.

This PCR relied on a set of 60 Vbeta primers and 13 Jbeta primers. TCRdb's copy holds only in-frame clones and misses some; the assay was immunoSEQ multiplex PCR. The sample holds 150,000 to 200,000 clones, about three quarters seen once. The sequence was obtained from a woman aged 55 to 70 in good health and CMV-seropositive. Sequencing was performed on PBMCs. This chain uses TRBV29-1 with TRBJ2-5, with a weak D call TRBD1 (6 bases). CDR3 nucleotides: TGCAGCGTTGAAACAGGGCCCCCAGAGACCCAGTACTTC. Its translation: CSVETGPPETQYF.